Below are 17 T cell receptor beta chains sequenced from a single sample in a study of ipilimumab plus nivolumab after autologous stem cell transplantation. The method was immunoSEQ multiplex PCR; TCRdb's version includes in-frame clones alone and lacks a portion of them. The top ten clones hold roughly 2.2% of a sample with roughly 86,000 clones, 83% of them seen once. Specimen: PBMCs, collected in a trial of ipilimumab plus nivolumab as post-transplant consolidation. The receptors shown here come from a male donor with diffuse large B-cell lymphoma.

CDR3 amino acids: CASSSWGSGANVLTF. Here the CDR3 DNA reads TGTGCCAGCAGCTCCTGGGGTTCTGGGGCCAACGTCCTGACTTTC. V usage is TRBV5-4 and J usage is TRBJ2-6; D gene ambiguous. The length of the CDR3 is 15 residues. CDR1 and CDR2 from the germline V gene are SGHNT and YYREEE (reference sequence). The V end lost 3 bases, the J end lost 1 base, and 8 bases lay between the germline ends.

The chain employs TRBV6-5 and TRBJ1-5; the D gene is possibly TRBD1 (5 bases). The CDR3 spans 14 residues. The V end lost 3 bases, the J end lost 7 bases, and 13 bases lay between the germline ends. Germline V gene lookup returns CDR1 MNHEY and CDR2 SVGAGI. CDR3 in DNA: TGTGCCAGCAGTTATTCCGGGGGGGACCAGCCCCAGCATTTT. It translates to CASSYSGGDQPQHF.

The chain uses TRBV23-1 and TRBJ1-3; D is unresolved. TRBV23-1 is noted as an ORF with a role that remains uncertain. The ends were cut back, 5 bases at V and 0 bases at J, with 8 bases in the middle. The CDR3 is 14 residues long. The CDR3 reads CASSGWYSGNTIYF. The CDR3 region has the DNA TGCGCCAGCAGTGGGTGGTACTCTGGAAACACCATATATTTT.

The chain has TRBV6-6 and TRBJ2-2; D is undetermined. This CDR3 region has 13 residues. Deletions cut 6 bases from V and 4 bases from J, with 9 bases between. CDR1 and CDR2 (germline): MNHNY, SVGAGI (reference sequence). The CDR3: CASRSGPTGELFF. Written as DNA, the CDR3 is TGTGCCAGCAGGTCGGGCCCCACCGGGGAGCTGTTTTTT.

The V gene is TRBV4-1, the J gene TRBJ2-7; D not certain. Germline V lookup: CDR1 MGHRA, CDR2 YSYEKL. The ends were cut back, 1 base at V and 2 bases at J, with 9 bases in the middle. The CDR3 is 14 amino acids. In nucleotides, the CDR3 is TGCGCCAGCAGCCAAGGACGTGACACCTACGAGCAGTACTTC. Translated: CASSQGRDTYEQYF.

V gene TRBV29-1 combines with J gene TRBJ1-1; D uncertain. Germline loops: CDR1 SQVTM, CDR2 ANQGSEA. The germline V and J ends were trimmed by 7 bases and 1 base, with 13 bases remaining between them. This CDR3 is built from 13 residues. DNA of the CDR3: TGCAGCGCTGAGGTCAGACAGAACACTGAAGCTTTCTTT. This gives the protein CSAEVRQNTEAFF.

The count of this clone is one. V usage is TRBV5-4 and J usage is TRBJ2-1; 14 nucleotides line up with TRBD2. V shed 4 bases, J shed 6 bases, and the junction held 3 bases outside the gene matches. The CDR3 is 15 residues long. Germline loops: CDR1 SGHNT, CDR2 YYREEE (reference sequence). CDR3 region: CASSRTSGGPNEQFF. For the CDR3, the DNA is TGTGCCAGCAGCCGGACTAGCGGGGGGCCCAATGAGCAGTTCTTC.

CDR3 region: CASSLEVGLSPYNSPLHF. CDR3 nucleotides: TGTGCCAGCAGCTTAGAGGTAGGTCTCTCTCCCTATAATTCACCCCTCCACTTT. The gene calls are TRBV7-9 and TRBJ1-6; D is uncertain. V lost 1 base, J lost 2 bases, and 15 bases lay in between. Germline CDR1 is SEHNR and CDR2 is FQNEAQ (reference sequence). The CDR3 runs to 18 residues.

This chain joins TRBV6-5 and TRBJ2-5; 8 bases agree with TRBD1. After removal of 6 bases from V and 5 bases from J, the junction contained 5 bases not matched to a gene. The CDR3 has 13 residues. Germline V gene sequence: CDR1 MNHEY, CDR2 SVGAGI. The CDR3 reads CASRRDRGETQYF. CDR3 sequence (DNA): TGTGCCAGCAGACGCGACAGGGGTGAGACCCAGTACTTC.

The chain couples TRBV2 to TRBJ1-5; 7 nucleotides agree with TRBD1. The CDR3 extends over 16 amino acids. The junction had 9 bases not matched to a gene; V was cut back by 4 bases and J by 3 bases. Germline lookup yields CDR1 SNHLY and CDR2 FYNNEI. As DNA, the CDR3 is TGTGCCAGCAGTGCGGTTGTCAGGGGGGCCAATCAGCCCCAGCATTTT. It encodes CASSAVVRGANQPQHF.

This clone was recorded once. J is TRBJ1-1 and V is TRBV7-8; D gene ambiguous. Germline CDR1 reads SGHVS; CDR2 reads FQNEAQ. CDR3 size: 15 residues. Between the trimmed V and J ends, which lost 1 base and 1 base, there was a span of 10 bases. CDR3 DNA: TGTGCCAGCAGCTTAGAGGCGGGTACGAACACTGAAGCTTTCTTT. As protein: CASSLEAGTNTEAFF.

CDR3 nucleotides: TGTGCCAGCAGCCTCGGACTAGCGGCGCACAATGAGCAGTTCTTC. Protein sequence: CASSLGLAAHNEQFF. The chain is built from TRBV6-5 and TRBJ2-1; 10 bases are a match to TRBD2. Per the germline V gene, CDR1 is MNHEY and CDR2 is SVGAGI. V shed 6 bases, J shed 5 bases, and the junction held 7 bases outside the gene matches. This CDR3 spans 15 amino acids.

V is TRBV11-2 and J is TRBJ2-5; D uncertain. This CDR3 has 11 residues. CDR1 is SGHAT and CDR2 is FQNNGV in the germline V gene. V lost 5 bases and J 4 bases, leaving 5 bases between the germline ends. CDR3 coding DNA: TGTGCCAGCAGCCAGGCAGAGACCCAGTACTTC. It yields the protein CASSQAETQYF.

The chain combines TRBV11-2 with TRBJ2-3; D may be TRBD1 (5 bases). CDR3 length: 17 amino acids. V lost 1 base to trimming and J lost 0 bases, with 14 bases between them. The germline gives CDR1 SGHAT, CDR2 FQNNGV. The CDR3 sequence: CASSLGVWGLSTDTQYF. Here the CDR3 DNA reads TGTGCCAGCAGCTTAGGGGTTTGGGGCCTTAGCACAGATACGCAGTATTTT.

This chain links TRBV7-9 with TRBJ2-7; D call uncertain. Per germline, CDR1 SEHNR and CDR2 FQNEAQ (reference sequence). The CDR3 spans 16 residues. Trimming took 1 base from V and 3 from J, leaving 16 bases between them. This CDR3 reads CASSLGASQSFYEQYF. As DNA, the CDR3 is TGTGCCAGCAGCTTAGGAGCGTCTCAATCCTTCTACGAGCAGTACTTC.

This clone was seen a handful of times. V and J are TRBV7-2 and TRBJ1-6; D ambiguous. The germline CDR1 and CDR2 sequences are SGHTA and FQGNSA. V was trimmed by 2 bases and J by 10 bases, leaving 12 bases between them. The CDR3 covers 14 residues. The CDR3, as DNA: TGTGCCAGCAGCTTAAATGGATTTTCATCACCCCTCCACTTT. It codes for CASSLNGFSSPLHF. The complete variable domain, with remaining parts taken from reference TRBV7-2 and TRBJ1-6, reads GAGVSQSPSNKVTEKGKDVELRCDPISGHTALYWYRQSLGQGLEFLIYFQGNSAPDKSGLPSDRFSAERTGGSVSTLTIQRTQQEDSAVYLCASSLNGFSSPLHFGNGTRLTVT.

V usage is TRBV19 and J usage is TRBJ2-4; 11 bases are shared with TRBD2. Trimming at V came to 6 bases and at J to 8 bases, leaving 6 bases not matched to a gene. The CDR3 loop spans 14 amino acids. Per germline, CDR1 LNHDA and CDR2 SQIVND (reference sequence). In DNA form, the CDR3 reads TGTGCCAGTAGGGTAGCGGGGGGGCTTGACATTCAGTACTTC. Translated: CASRVAGGLDIQYF.